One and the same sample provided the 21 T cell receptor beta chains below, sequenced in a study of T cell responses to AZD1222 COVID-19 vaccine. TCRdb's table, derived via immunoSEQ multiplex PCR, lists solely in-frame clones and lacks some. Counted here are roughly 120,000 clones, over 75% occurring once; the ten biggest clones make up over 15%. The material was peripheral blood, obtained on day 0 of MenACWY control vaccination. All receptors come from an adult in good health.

The CDR3 nucleotides are TGTGCCAGCAGTTTATTCCGCAACTATGGCTACACCTTC. It translates to CASSLFRNYGYTF. The rearrangement joins TRBV27 to TRBJ1-2; D not certain. V lost 1 base, J lost 2 bases, and 5 bases lay in between. Germline V gives CDR1 MNHEY, CDR2 SMNVEV (reference sequence). The CDR3 spans 13 residues.

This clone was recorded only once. The CDR3 protein is CASSFTGSETQYF. For the CDR3, the DNA is TGTGCCAGCAGCTTTACAGGGTCGGAGACCCAGTACTTC. The chain combines TRBV11-2 with TRBJ2-5; possibly TRBD1 for D (6 bases). The CDR3 loop spans 13 amino acids. V was trimmed by 3 bases and J by 5 bases, leaving 10 bases between them. Germline lookup yields CDR1 SGHAT and CDR2 FQNNGV.

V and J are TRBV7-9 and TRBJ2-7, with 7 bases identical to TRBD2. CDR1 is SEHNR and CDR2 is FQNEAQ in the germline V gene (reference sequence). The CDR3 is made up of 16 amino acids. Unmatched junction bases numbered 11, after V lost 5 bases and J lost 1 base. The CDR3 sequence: CASSRGDRWVSYEQYF. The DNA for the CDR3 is TGTGCCAGCAGCCGGGGGGACCGCTGGGTATCCTACGAGCAGTACTTC.

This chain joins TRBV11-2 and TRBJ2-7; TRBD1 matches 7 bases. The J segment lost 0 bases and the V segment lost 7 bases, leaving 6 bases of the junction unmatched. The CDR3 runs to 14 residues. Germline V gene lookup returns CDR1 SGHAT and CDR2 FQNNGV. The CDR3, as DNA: TGTGCCAGCACCCGATCAGGGGGCTCCTACGAGCAGTACTTC. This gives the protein CASTRSGGSYEQYF.

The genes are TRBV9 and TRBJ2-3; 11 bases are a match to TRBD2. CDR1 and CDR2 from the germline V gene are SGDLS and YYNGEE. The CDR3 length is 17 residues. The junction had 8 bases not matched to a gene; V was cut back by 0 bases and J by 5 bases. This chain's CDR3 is CASSVATSSGRIDTQYF. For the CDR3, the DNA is TGTGCCAGCAGCGTAGCTACGTCTAGCGGGAGGATAGATACGCAGTATTTT. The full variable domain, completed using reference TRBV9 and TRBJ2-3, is DSGVTQTPKHLITATGQRVTLRCSPRSGDLSVYWYQQSLDQGLQFLIQYYNGEERAKGNILERFSAQQFPDLHSELNLSSLELGDSALYFCASSVATSSGRIDTQYFGPGTRLTVL.

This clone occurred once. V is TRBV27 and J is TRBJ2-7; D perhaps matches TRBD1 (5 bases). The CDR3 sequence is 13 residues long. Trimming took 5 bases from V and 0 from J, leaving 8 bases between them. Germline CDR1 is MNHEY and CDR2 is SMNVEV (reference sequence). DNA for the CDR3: TGTGCCAGCAGTCGACAGAACTCCTACGAGCAGTACTTC. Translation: CASSRQNSYEQYF.

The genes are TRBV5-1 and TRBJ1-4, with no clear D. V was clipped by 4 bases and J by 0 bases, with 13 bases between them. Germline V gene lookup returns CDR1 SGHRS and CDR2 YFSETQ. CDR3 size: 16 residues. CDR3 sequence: CASSRQPSPTNEKLFF. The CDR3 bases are TGCGCCAGCAGCCGCCAGCCTTCTCCAACTAATGAAAAACTGTTTTTT.

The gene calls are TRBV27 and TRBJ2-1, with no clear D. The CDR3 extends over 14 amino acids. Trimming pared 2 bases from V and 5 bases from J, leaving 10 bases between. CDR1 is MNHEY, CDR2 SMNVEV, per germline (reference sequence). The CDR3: CASSLPGAHNEQFF. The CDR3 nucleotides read TGTGCCAGCAGTTTACCCGGAGCCCACAATGAGCAGTTCTTC.

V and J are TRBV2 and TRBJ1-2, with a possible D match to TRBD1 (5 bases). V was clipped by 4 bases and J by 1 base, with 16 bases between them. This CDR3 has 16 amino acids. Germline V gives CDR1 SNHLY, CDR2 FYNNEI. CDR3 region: CASSATDIPFNYGYTF. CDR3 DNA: TGTGCCAGCAGTGCTACGGACATTCCCTTTAACTATGGCTACACCTTC.

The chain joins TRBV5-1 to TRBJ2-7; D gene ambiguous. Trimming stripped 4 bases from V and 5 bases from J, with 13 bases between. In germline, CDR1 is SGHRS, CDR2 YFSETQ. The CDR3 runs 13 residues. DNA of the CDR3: TGCGCCAGCAGCCTCACCCACCAGGACGAGCAGTACTTC. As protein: CASSLTHQDEQYF.

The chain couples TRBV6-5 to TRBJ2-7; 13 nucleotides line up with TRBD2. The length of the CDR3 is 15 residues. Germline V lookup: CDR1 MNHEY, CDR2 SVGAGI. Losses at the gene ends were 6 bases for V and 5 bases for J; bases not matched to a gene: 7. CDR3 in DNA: TGTGCCAGCAGACGAACGGGACTAGCGGGGAACGAGCAGTACTTC. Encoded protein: CASRRTGLAGNEQYF.

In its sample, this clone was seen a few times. The CDR3 coding sequence is TGTGCCAGCAGTTTAACAGCCGGGGAGCTGTTTTTT. Amino acid sequence: CASSLTAGELFF. The V and J genes are TRBV27 and TRBJ2-2; the D is unclear. The CDR3 has 12 amino acids. V was clipped by 2 bases and J by 6 bases, with 4 bases between them. Germline V gives CDR1 MNHEY, CDR2 SMNVEV (reference sequence).

Here the CDR3 DNA reads TGTGCCAGCAGCTCGCCGCGGGACAGGGGGCTGAATGAGCAGTTCTTC. Amino acid sequence: CASSSPRDRGLNEQFF. This chain links TRBV11-2 with TRBJ2-1; TRBD1 agrees at 12 bases. Trimming at V came to 4 bases and at J to 7 bases, leaving 8 bases not matched to a gene. This CDR3 comprises 16 residues. Germline lookup yields CDR1 SGHAT and CDR2 FQNNGV.

Written as DNA, the CDR3 is TGTGCCAGCGCGCGTTACAATGAGCAGTTCTTC. Translated: CASARYNEQFF. V usage is TRBV28 and J usage is TRBJ2-1; D is unclear. V dropped 8 bases and J dropped 4 bases, with 6 bases sitting between them. The CDR3 consists of 11 residues. The V gene's germline CDR1 is MDHEN and CDR2 SYDVKM.

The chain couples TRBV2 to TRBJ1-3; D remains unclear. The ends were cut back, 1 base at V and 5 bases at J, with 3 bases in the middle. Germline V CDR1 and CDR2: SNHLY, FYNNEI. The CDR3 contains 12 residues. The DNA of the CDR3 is TGTGCCAGCAGTGAAGTTCGAAACACCATATATTTT. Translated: CASSEVRNTIYF.

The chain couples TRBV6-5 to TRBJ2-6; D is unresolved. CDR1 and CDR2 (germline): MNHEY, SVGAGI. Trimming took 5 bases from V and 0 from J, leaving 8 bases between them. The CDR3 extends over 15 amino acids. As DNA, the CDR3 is TGTGCCAGCAGTCCCACCCGCTCTGGGGCCAACGTCCTGACTTTC. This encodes CASSPTRSGANVLTF.

In nucleotides, the CDR3 is TGTGCCAGCAGTGAGGGCGGGAACGATCAGCCCCAGCATTTT. Its translation is CASSEGGNDQPQHF. The V gene is TRBV6-1, the J gene TRBJ1-5, with D hard to call. Germline V gene lookup returns CDR1 MNHNS and CDR2 SASEGT. V gave up 3 bases and J gave up 5 bases, with 11 bases separating them. The CDR3 runs to 14 residues.

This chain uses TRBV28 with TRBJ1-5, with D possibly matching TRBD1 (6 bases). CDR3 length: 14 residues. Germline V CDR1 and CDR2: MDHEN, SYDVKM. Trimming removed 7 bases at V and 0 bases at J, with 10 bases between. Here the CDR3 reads CASTRDTSNQPQHF. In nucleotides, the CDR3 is TGTGCCAGCACCCGGGACACTAGCAATCAGCCCCAGCATTTT. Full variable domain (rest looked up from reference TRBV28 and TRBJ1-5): DVKVTQSSRYLVKRTGEKVFLECVQDMDHENMFWYRQDPGLGLRLIYFSYDVKMKEKGDIPEGYSVSREKKERFSLILESASTNQTSMYLCASTRDTSNQPQHFGDGTRLSIL.

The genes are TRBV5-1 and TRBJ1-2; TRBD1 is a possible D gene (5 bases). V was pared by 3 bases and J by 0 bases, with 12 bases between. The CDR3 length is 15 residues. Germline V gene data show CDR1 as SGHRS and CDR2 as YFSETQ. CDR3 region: CASSSGLTPNYGYTF. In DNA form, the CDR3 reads TGCGCCAGCAGCTCGGGACTTACCCCTAACTATGGCTACACCTTC.

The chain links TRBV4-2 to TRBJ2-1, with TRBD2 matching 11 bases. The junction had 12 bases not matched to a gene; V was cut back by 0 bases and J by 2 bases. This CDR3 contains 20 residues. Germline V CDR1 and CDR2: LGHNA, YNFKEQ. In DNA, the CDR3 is TGTGCCAGCAGCCAAGATTTAGCGGGAGGGGTTAAAGGCCCCTACAATGAGCAGTTCTTC. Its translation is CASSQDLAGGVKGPYNEQFF.

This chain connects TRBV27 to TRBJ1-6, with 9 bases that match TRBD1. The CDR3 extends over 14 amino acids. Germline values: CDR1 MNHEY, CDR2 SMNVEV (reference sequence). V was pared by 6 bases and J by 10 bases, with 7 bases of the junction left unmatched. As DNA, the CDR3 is TGTGCCAGCAGGCGACAGGGGGTTGGATCACCCCTCCACTTT. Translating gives CASRRQGVGSPLHF.